This T cell receptor (beta chain) is drawn from a study of early T cells in non-severe SARS-CoV-2 infection. General study results and limits: Anti-spike CD8 responses were favored by VDJdb matching, which missed private and CD4 specificities.

TCRdb re-derived calls from the 5' RACE reads in MiXCR, one entry per CDR3 protein. Of 25,000 to 35,000 distinct CDR3 sequences listed, 6% to 8.5% are singletons. This clonotype is judged medium-sized. Its antigen is undetermined. The material sequenced was whole blood. This receptor was identified in an adult who was a healthcare worker with PCR-confirmed SARS-CoV-2 infection or an uninfected control (not recorded which).

The CDR3 sequence is CASSHPGGNEQFF. CDR3 DNA sequence: TGCGCCAGCAGTCACCCCGGAGGGAATGAGCAGTTCTTC. V and J are TRBV23-1 and TRBJ2-1; possibly TRBD2 for D (6 bases). TRBV23-1 is identified as an open reading frame with a role that is uncertain. V was cut by 3 bases and J by 7 bases, with 10 bases left in between. This CDR3 is built from 13 residues.